The 9 T cell receptor beta chains reported below all come from one sample, sequenced in a study of T-cell reconstitution after alpha-beta-depleted transplantation in children. Notes on the study in general: T-cell numbers and diversity one year post-transplant derived largely from freshly generated T cells.

TCRbeta library preparation incorporated unique molecular identifiers. One entry per CDR3 protein, called by TCRdb with MiXCR from the PCR reads. The sample has fewer than 350,000 distinct CDR3 sequences; around 7.3% are singletons. Their antigen targets remain unknown. The sample in question was peripheral blood, obtained 360 days after TCRalphabeta/CD19-depleted stem cell transplant. These receptors were collected from a female patient aged 2-9 years who had a stem cell transplant for Fanconi anemia, so the T cells may come from the graft donor.

This clonotype showed up many times. V usage is TRBV15 and J usage is TRBJ2-7; D assignment may be TRBD1 or TRBD2 (6 bases each). V gave up 6 bases and J gave up 5 bases, with 17 bases separating them. Germline assignment: CDR1 LNHNV and CDR2 YYDKDF (reference sequence). The CDR3 is made up of 14 amino acids. The CDR3 protein is CATRLGGRDHEQYF. In nucleotides, the CDR3 is TGTGCCACCAGACTCGGGGGCAGGGACCACGAGCAGTACTTC.

A few counts support this clonotype. The CDR3 nucleotides are TGCGCCAGCAGCTTGTCAGGGGGCGCAATCTATGGCTACACCTTC. As protein: CASSLSGGAIYGYTF. The chain has TRBV5-1 and TRBJ1-2, with TRBD1 matching 8 bases. The germline V gene has CDR1 SGHRS and CDR2 YFSETQ. Trimming at V came to 1 base and at J to 4 bases, leaving 6 bases not matched to a gene. This CDR3 comprises 15 residues.

V gene TRBV11-1 combines with J gene TRBJ2-1; 9 bases match TRBD2. The CDR3 spans 20 residues. V gave up 4 bases and J gave up 5 bases; unmatched junction bases: 21. Germline loops: CDR1 SGHAT, CDR2 FQDESV (reference sequence). The CDR3 nucleotides read TGTGCCAGCAGCTCTATCCCGGGACTAGCACCCGAGGAAACCAACAATGAGCAGTTCTTC. It translates to CASSSIPGLAPEETNNEQFF.

The chain recombines TRBV20-1 with TRBJ2-3; D remains unclear. V shed 3 bases and J shed 6 bases, with 13 bases lying between them. Germline V lookup: CDR1 DFQATT, CDR2 SNEGSKA (reference sequence). This CDR3 has 13 amino acids. This CDR3 is CSARPWPPDTQYF. The CDR3, as DNA: TGCAGTGCTAGGCCCTGGCCCCCGGATACGCAGTATTTT.

In its sample, this clonotype was seen many times. V gene TRBV27 combines with J gene TRBJ2-7; 8 bases fit TRBD1. J gave up 2 bases and V 5 bases, and 5 bases lay outside the gene matches. Germline V lookup: CDR1 MNHEY, CDR2 SMNVEV (reference sequence). The CDR3 extends over 14 amino acids. This CDR3 reads CASSPQDRAYEQYF. The CDR3 DNA reads TGTGCCAGCAGTCCCCAGGACAGGGCCTACGAGCAGTACTTC.

This clonotype was counted many times. The rearrangement joins TRBV20-1 to TRBJ2-7, with 7 bases lining up with TRBD2. This CDR3 comprises 12 residues. V dropped 6 bases and J dropped 3; count of bases not matched to a gene: 5. The V gene's germline CDR1 is DFQATT and CDR2 SNEGSKA (reference sequence). The CDR3 coding sequence is TGCAGTGCAAGCGGGGCCTTCTACGAGCAGTACTTC. As protein: CSASGAFYEQYF.

A few counts support this clonotype. The chain is built from TRBV11-2 and TRBJ1-2; D is unclear. The germline V gene encodes CDR1 SGHAT and CDR2 FQNNGV. Trimming shortened V by 6 bases and J by 7 bases, and 12 bases separated the two germline ends. The CDR3 runs 12 residues. This chain's CDR3 is CASSLSYGGYTF. CDR3 sequence (DNA): TGTGCCAGCAGTCTCAGCTATGGTGGCTACACCTTC.

The chain has TRBV7-2 and TRBJ2-3; D unclear. The CDR3 is 14 residues long. The ends were cut back, 4 bases at V and 4 bases at J, with 12 bases in the middle. CDR1 is SGHTA and CDR2 is FQGNSA in the germline V gene. The CDR3 loop is CASSSVWTADTQYF. CDR3 sequence (DNA): TGTGCCAGCAGCTCGGTTTGGACGGCAGATACGCAGTATTTT.

This clonotype was observed at least ten times. CDR3 amino acids: CASSKIGTGGFNEQFF. The CDR3, as DNA: TGTGCCAGCAGTAAGATCGGGACAGGGGGCTTCAATGAGCAGTTCTTC. The gene calls are TRBV9 and TRBJ2-1, with 12 bases fitting TRBD1. Germline V gene data show CDR1 as SGDLS and CDR2 as YYNGEE. V lost 5 bases and J lost 6; bases outside the gene matches: 9. CDR3 size: 16 residues.